This T cell receptor beta chain comes out of a study of molecular identifiers for immune sequencing clone quantification. TCRdb re-derived calls from the PCR reads in MiXCR, one entry per CDR3 protein. Found here are over 300,000 distinct CDR3 sequences, 24% of them singletons; the top ten hold 0.74%. Turning to this clonotype: As yet, its antigen is unknown.

Naive CD8 T cells, phenotype CD8+CD4-CCR7+CD45RA+, were sorted. Study conclusions and caveats: The share of molecules held by clones above 20 RNA copies was over 98% in effector cells and under 1% in naive cells. Because of identical TCR molecules sharing a barcode, sizes of highly expanded clones could be underestimated.

The TCR originated in a human donor in good health. Some libraries in this study had Jurkat cell RNA spiked in. The material sequenced was naive CD8+ T cells from blood, with Jurkat cell RNA spiked in. Subset in this sample: FACS-sorted CD8+CD4-CCR7+CD45RA+ naive T cells.

The CDR3 coding sequence is TGTGCCAGCAGCCAAGACAGGGGCGCCAACTCTGGAAACACCATATATTTT. It yields the protein CASSQDRGANSGNTIYF. This chain joins TRBV3-1 and TRBJ1-3; TRBD1 is a possible D gene (6 bases). Germline V CDR1 and CDR2: LGHDT, YNNKEL (reference sequence). The V end lost 0 bases, the J end lost 0 bases, and 12 bases lay between the germline ends. The CDR3 has 17 residues.